Each of the 17 T cell receptor beta chains below was sequenced from the same sample in a study of response to subunit inactivated influenza vaccine. TCRdb passed the RT-PCR reads through MiXCR, listing each CDR3 protein once. The table lists roughly 780,000 distinct CDR3 sequences, around 18% of them singletons. This specimen was PBMCs from blood, taken around 5 days after vaccination. The receptors here all came from a man in his forties or fifties who received an inactivated influenza vaccine.

The V call is TRBV5-6, the J call TRBJ2-3; 9 nucleotides align to TRBD1. Germline-derived CDR1 and CDR2 are SGHDT and YYEEEE. With 4 bases clipped from V and 2 bases from J, the junction kept 8 bases outside the gene matches. The CDR3 extends over 16 amino acids. CDR3: CASSKDRGFDTDTQYF. The CDR3 coding sequence is TGTGCCAGCAGCAAGGACAGGGGATTTGACACAGATACGCAGTATTTT. The full variable domain, in which reference TRBV5-6 and TRBJ2-3 provide the parts outside the CDR3, is DAGVTQSPTHLIKTRGQQVTLRCSPKSGHDTVSWYQQALGQGPQFIFQYYEEEERQRGNFPDRFSGHQFPNYSSELNVNALLLGDSALYLCASSKDRGFDTDTQYFGPGTRLTVL.

The chain employs TRBV7-9 and TRBJ2-5, with D possibly matching TRBD2 (6 bases). V was clipped by 5 bases and J by 0 bases, with 10 bases between them. CDR3 length: 14 residues. Germline V gives CDR1 SEHNR, CDR2 FQNEAQ (reference sequence). CDR3 in DNA: TGTGCCAGCAGCCCCCGGGACTACCAAGAGACCCAGTACTTC. The encoded protein is CASSPRDYQETQYF.

The chain uses TRBV4-3 and TRBJ2-5, with D tentatively TRBD1 (6 bases). Germline CDR1 LGHNA, CDR2 YSLEER. The CDR3 totals 14 residues. V shed 4 bases and J shed 3 bases, with 12 bases lying between them. Here the CDR3 DNA reads TGCGCCAGCAGCCCGGGCAGGGGAAAAGAGACCCAGTACTTC. Its translation: CASSPGRGKETQYF.

The genes are TRBV9 and TRBJ2-5; 8 bases match TRBD2. The germline CDR1 and CDR2 sequences are SGDLS and YYNGEE. This CDR3 contains 16 residues. With 0 bases clipped from V and 5 bases from J, the junction kept 9 bases outside the gene matches. The CDR3 region has the DNA TGTGCCAGCAGCGTAGTAGGAGCGGGAGCGTTCGAGACCCAGTACTTC. This translates into CASSVVGAGAFETQYF.

This clonotype was seen more than once but under ten times. The chain is built from TRBV24-1 and TRBJ2-1; TRBD1 matches 8 bases. In germline, CDR1 is KGHDR, CDR2 SFDVKD. The CDR3 is 21 residues long. The V and J ends lost 0 bases and 1 base, in that order; junction bases with no gene match: 16. The CDR3 DNA reads TGTGCCACCAGTGATTTGCGGGCGGACCCTAATACAGGGGGATCCTACAATGAGCAGTTCTTC. This encodes CATSDLRADPNTGGSYNEQFF.

This clonotype occurred a few times. V and J are TRBV19 and TRBJ2-7; 7 bases agree with TRBD1. From germline, CDR1 is LNHDA and CDR2 SQIVND (reference sequence). The V segment lost 3 bases and the J segment 6 bases; nucleotides outside the gene matches: 11. The CDR3 length is 15 residues. CDR3 bases: TGTGCCAGTAGTATCACCGGGACGACAGGGTCCGAGCAGTACTTC. It yields the protein CASSITGTTGSEQYF.

For this clonotype: Compared with germline, one end of the junction differs, possibly owing to a read error. V is TRBV4-3 and J is TRBJ2-7; D is perhaps TRBD2 (6 bases). This CDR3 region has 13 residues. CDR1 is LGHNA and CDR2 is YSLEER in the germline V gene. The CDR3 sequence is CASSQDLGGRTNF. The CDR3 region has the DNA TGCGCCAGCAGCCAAGATCTTGGAGGGAGAACGAACTTC.

V is TRBV20-1 and J is TRBJ2-2; 7 bases fit TRBD1. V dropped 4 bases and J dropped 2; count of bases not matched to a gene: 4. Per the germline V gene, CDR1 is DFQATT and CDR2 is SNEGSKA (reference sequence). The CDR3 covers 14 residues. CDR3 region: CSATGQANTGELFF. In DNA, the CDR3 is TGCAGTGCTACCGGACAGGCAAACACCGGGGAGCTGTTTTTT.

This clonotype came up a few times. V usage is TRBV5-1 and J usage is TRBJ2-7; weak D call: TRBD1 (5 bases). Looked up from germline, CDR1 is SGHRS and CDR2 is YFSETQ. The V end was cut by 3 bases, the J end by 0 bases, with 13 bases between. The CDR3 runs 15 residues. CDR3 in amino acids: CASSSTGAFSYEQYF. The CDR3, as DNA: TGCGCCAGCAGCTCAACAGGCGCCTTCTCCTACGAGCAGTACTTC.

Only a few counts were recorded for this clonotype. This chain links TRBV12-3 or TRBV12-4 with TRBJ2-1; 7 nucleotides agree with TRBD2. The trim removed 8 bases at V and 8 bases at J, leaving 6 bases unmatched. The length of the CDR3 is 12 residues. The CDR3 DNA sequence: TGTGCCAGCCGGGGGGTCGGGGATGAGCAGTTCTTC. Protein product: CASRGVGDEQFF.

The chain is built from TRBV10-3 and TRBJ2-5, with 11 bases that match TRBD1. V gave up 6 bases and J gave up 4 bases; unmatched junction bases: 10. Germline V gene sequence: CDR1 ENHRY, CDR2 SYGVKD. This CDR3 region has 16 residues. In DNA, the CDR3 is TGTGCCATCAGACCGGGACAGGGGGTAGGAGGAGAGACCCAGTACTTC. This sequence encodes CAIRPGQGVGGETQYF.

This clonotype has more than one count but fewer than ten. The chain is built from TRBV5-6 and TRBJ2-7; D ambiguous. V was shortened by 0 bases and J by 5 bases, with 9 bases between the two germline ends. The CDR3 length is 13 residues. Germline loops: CDR1 SGHDT, CDR2 YYEEEE. CDR3 sequence reads: CASSLGIEDEQYF. For the CDR3, the DNA is TGTGCCAGCAGCTTGGGCATAGAGGACGAGCAGTACTTC.

V is TRBV7-8 and J is TRBJ2-3; 11 nucleotides line up with TRBD1. V lost 5 bases, J lost 5 bases, and 12 bases stayed unmatched. CDR3 size: 17 residues. Looked up from germline, CDR1 is SGHVS and CDR2 is FQNEAQ. CDR3 DNA sequence: TGTGCCAGCAGCATAAAAACGGGGACAGGGGGTTTAGATACGCAGTATTTT. Translation: CASSIKTGTGGLDTQYF.

This clonotype showed up just a few times. V gene TRBV12-3 or TRBV12-4 combines with J gene TRBJ2-1; 7 nucleotides match TRBD1. Germline trimming cut 4 bases from V and 3 bases from J; bases unmatched to any gene: 9. This CDR3 region has 16 residues. CDR3 amino acids: CASSYRFNRGYNEQFF. CDR3 nucleotide sequence: TGTGCCAGCAGTTATAGATTTAACAGGGGCTACAATGAGCAGTTCTTC.

The CDR3 sequence is CASSPDRGPTEAFF. CDR3 in DNA: TGTGCCAGCAGCCCGGACAGGGGGCCCACTGAAGCTTTCTTT. V is TRBV6-2 or TRBV6-3 and J is TRBJ1-1, with 11 bases matching TRBD1. The junction had 4 bases not matched to a gene; V was cut back by 6 bases and J by 4 bases. The germline CDR1 and CDR2 sequences are MNHEY and SVGEGT. The length of the CDR3 is 14 residues.

The rearrangement uses TRBV6-5 and TRBJ2-2, with TRBD1 identical over 7 bases. V was clipped by 0 bases and J by 4 bases; unmatched bases: 5. The CDR3 loop spans 16 amino acids. CDR1 is MNHEY, CDR2 SVGAGI, per germline. CDR3 protein: CASSYSRQGVTGELFF. CDR3 in DNA: TGTGCCAGCAGTTACTCGAGGCAGGGGGTCACCGGGGAGCTGTTTTTT.

The chain combines TRBV5-5 with TRBJ2-7, with D perhaps matching TRBD2 (6 bases). Trimming cost V 3 bases and J 6 bases, with 16 bases left between them. The CDR3 has 14 amino acids. Germline-derived CDR1 and CDR2 are SGHKS and YYEKEE (reference sequence). The CDR3 loop reads CASSSLSGRSEQYF. The CDR3 DNA is TGTGCCAGCAGCTCCCTTTCAGGGAGGTCCGAGCAGTACTTC.